This paragraph covers one T cell receptor (beta chain) sequence. Its antigen is not known. Vbeta (60) and Jbeta (13) primers were used in the PCR. Assay used: immunoSEQ multiplex PCR; TCRdb lists only in-frame clones, some missing. The sample has tens of thousands of clones. The data originate from a study of cytomegalovirus exposure and HLA in healthy donors. Study details: An early data release held 80 million or so unique TCRs from HLA-typed donors.

Germline loops: CDR1 ENHRY, CDR2 SYGVKD. The CDR3 has 16 amino acids. The V segment lost 5 bases and the J segment 3 bases; nucleotides outside the gene matches: 10. Study-level results: Overall, about 160 TCR beta chains were annotated as cytomegalovirus-associated.

This clonotype was sampled from a woman in her 30s in good health and CMV-seronegative. The chain joins TRBV10-3 to TRBJ2-7, with 10 bases aligning to TRBD1. The sequenced material came from PBMCs. The CDR3: CAISSNKGQGDYEQYF. The DNA of the CDR3 is TGTGCCATCAGTTCTAACAAAGGACAGGGGGACTACGAGCAGTACTTC.